What follows is one TCR beta chain and its context. Its cognate antigen has yet to be identified. Qualities for individual bases were not recorded, and no much larger clone is one base off. The donors belonged to the validation cohort of around 120 subjects, which was separate from the roughly 670-subject first cohort. The library was prepared using the immunoSEQ multiplex PCR assay. As for how the authors treated the data: A statistical classification framework was developed to diagnose cytomegalovirus status using the catalog of TCR beta chain sequences. TCRdb's version of the immuneACCESS table is confined to in-frame rearrangements and falls short of the full clone set. An unresolved V gene accounts for under half of the shortfall where checked; the remainder is of unknown origin. That table furnishes V, J and clone size, whereas the DNA furnished D and trimming. The sample contains 150,000 to 200,000 clones, roughly 89% of them found a single time. 3% to 3.5% of the sample rests with the top ten.

This specimen comes from a study of cytomegalovirus exposure and HLA in healthy donors (dated by TCRdb to about 2017). About the full investigation: According to a later analysis, the roughly 120 validation repertoires were produced on the same platform as the roughly 700 repertoires of the first cohort. The study was designed to test whether signatures of past pathogen exposure could be identified by cataloging public T cell receptors. A separate validation cohort of 100 to 150 different subjects was used in addition to the roughly 670-subject first cohort. High-throughput TCR immunosequencing, statistical association of individual TCRs with disease status, and machine learning were combined to predict cytomegalovirus infection status.

Results and caveats for the whole study, not just this receptor: In a later analysis, TCRs clustered in the first cohort were found to also tend to co-occur in the roughly 120 validation repertoires, with 85% to 95% of cluster scores above 0. The authors suggested that the approach could potentially be generalized to other disease states and immunological phenotypes. Cytomegalovirus status was reported to be diagnosed by the classifier with high specificity and sensitivity in both the original and validation cohorts. All 120 or so repertoires were used to score co-occurrence in the validation cohort in a later analysis, because that analysis had no HLA typing for the cohort. Most TCR sequences were observed very rarely across donors, whereas some public TCRs were present in many individuals. A few of the identified cytomegalovirus-associated TCR beta chains were confirmed in vitro to be specific for cytomegalovirus antigens. The study listed 150 to 200 TCR beta chains as associated with cytomegalovirus.

Based on the germline V gene (reference sequence), the CDR1 and CDR2 sequences are MNHEY and SMNVEV. The CDR3 contains 13 residues, cysteine and phenylalanine counted. Only CDR3 DNA remains: 39 bases, in frame from the first base. Trimming takes 5 bases from V and 2 bases from J, and the germline ends sit 10 bases apart. The origin of this receptor is a young woman in good health and CMV-seropositive. Sequencing input: PBMCs. This chain joins TRBV27 to TRBJ2-7; TRBD1 is a weak D gene call, 5 bases matching. The bases are TGTGCCAGCAGTACGACAGCAACCTACGAGCAGTACTTC. Translated, this gives CASSTTATYEQYF.